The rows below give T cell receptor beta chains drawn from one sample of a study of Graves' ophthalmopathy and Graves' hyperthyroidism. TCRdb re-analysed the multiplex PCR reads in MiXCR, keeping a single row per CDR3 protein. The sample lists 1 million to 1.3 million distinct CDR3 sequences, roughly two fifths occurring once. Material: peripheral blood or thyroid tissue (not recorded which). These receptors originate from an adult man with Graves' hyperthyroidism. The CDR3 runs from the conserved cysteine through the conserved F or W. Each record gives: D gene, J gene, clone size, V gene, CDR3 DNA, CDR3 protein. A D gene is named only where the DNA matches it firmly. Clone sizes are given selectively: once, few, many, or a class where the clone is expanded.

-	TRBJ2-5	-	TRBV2	TGTGCCAGCAGTGGCTTTACGGGAAGAGGAGAGACCCAGTACTTC	CASSGFTGRGETQYF
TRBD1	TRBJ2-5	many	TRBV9	TGTGCCAGCAGCGGGACAGGGAAACAAGAGACCCAGTACTTC	CASSGTGKQETQYF
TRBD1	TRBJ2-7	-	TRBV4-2	TGTGCCAGCAGCTTGGGACAGACTACCGACGAGCAGTACTTC	CASSLGQTTDEQYF
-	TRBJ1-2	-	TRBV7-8	TGTGCCAGCAGCTTGGGGCAGGGAGGGACCTATGGCTACACCTTC	CASSLGQGGTYGYTF
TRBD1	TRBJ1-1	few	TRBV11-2	TGTGCCAGCAGCCTGGACCAGGGGGCCTCCTCCCGGGGCACTGAAGCTTTCTTT	CASSLDQGASSRGTEAFF
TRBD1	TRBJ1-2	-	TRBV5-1	TGCGCCAGCAGCCAGACAGGGGGCCACTATGGCTACACCTTC	CASSQTGGHYGYTF
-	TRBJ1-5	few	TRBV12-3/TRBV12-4	TGTGCCAGCAGTCGCTCGGGGGCAAAAAGACAGCCCCAGCATTTT	CASSRSGAKRQPQHF
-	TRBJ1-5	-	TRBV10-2	TGCGCCAGCAGGCCTTTGGGAGGTCGGGTTAGCAATCAGCCCCAGCATTTT	CASRPLGGRVSNQPQHF
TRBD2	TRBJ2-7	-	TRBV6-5	TGTGCCAGCAGTTATAGACGGGAGGACAACGAGCAGTACTTC	CASSYRREDNEQYF
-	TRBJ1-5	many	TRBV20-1	TGCAGTGCTGGGGATTGGGGGTCTCAGCCCCAGCATTTT	CSAGDWGSQPQHF
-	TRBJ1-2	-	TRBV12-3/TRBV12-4	TGTGCCAGCAGTTTAGGGGGGGCGACGTTGAAATATGGCTACACCTTC	CASSLGGATLKYGYTF
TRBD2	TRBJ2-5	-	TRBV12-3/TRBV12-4	TGTGCCAGCAGCTTCCAGAGACTAGCGGGAGAGACCCAGTACTTC	CASSFQRLAGETQYF
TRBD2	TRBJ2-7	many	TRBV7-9	TGTGCCAGCAGTCGAACTAGCGGGAGAGGTTACGAGCAGTACTTC	CASSRTSGRGYEQYF
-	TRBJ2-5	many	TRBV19	TGTGCCAGTAGTAGAAACAGGGAGGAGACCCAGTACTTC	CASSRNREETQYF
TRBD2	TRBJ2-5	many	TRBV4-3	TGCGCCAGCAGCCAAGATCTTGCGGGGGGGCTCAGCGAGACCCAGTACTTC	CASSQDLAGGLSETQYF
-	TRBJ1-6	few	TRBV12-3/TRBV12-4	TGTGCCAGCAGTTTATGGGACCCGTATAATTCACCCCTCCACTTT	CASSLWDPYNSPLHF
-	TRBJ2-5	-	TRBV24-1	TGTGCCACCTCCCAAACCCAAGAGACCCAGTACTTC	CATSQTQETQYF
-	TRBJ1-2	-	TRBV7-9	TGTGCCAGCAGCTTAGTTTCCAGCAATAACTATGGCTACACCTTC	CASSLVSSNNYGYTF
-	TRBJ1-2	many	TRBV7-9	TGTGCCAGCAGCCGAATGTCGGGATATGGCTACACCTTC	CASSRMSGYGYTF
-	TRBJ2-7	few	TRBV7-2	TGTGCCAGCAGTTTTGATGGGGAAATGGCCTACGAGCAGTACTTC	CASSFDGEMAYEQYF
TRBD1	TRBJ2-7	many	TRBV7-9	TGTGCCAGCAGCTTTGACAGGGGGCGAGCCTACGAGCAGTACTTC	CASSFDRGRAYEQYF
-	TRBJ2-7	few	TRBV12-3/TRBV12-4	TGTGCCAGCAGTAACGAGTACGAGCAGTACTTC	CASSNEYEQYF
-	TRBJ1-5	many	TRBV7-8	TGTGCCAGCAGCTTGGGCTTGGACAACTATCAGCCCCAGCATTTT	CASSLGLDNYQPQHF
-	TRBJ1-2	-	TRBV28	TGTGCCAGCAGTCCCTCAGCGACACCATATGGCTACACCTTC	CASSPSATPYGYTF
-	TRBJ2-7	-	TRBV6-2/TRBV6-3	TGTGCCAGCAGTTATGGGACACCGAACCCCTACGAGCAGTACTTC	CASSYGTPNPYEQYF
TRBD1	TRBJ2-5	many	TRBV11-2	TGTGCCAGCAGACAGACAGGGGCAGAGACCCAGTACTTC	CASRQTGAETQYF
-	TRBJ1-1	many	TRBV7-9	TGTGCCAGCAGCTTAGTGTCGGTCAGGATGAACACTGAAGCTTTCTTT	CASSLVSVRMNTEAFF
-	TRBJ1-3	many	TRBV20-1	TGCAGTGCTAGAGATCAGGGGTACTCTGGAAACACCATATATTTT	CSARDQGYSGNTIYF